These T cell receptor beta chains were read from a single sample in a study of early T cells in non-severe SARS-CoV-2 infection. One entry per CDR3 protein, called by TCRdb with MiXCR from the 5' RACE reads. This sample has tens of thousands of distinct CDR3 sequences; about 8.2% occur once, and the top ten carry about 9.2%. The source material was whole blood. These receptors all come from an adult who was a healthcare worker with PCR-confirmed SARS-CoV-2 infection or an uninfected control (not recorded which). The CDR3 runs from the conserved cysteine through the conserved F or W. D genes are given only for firm matches. Size is omitted from some rows. Given values are once, few, many or a class for expanded clones.

size: few
D: NA
V: TRBV7-6
J: TRBJ2-5
length: 13
DNA: TGTGCCAGCAGCTTCGGTCAGGAGAAGACCCAGTACTTC
CDR3: CASSFGQEKTQYF

size: NA
D: NA
V: TRBV4-2
J: TRBJ2-7
length: 16
DNA: TGTGCCAGCAGCAGAGGTCGGATCGGGGTCGTCTACGAGCAGTACTTC
CDR3: CASSRGRIGVVYEQYF

size: NA
D: NA
V: TRBV5-1
J: TRBJ2-2
length: 16
DNA: TGCGCCAGCAGCTCCTTGGGGGCCCTCAGCACCGGGGAGCTGTTTTTT
CDR3: CASSSLGALSTGELFF

size: many
D: NA
V: TRBV7-9
J: TRBJ1-3
length: 14
DNA: TGTGCCAGCAGCTCTCCAGGGGTTGGAAACACCATATATTTT
CDR3: CASSSPGVGNTIYF

size: few
D: TRBD1
V: TRBV5-4
J: TRBJ1-6
length: 15
DNA: TGTGCCAGCAGCTTGCCGGGACAGGGGGATTCACCCCTCCACTTT
CDR3: CASSLPGQGDSPLHF

size: NA
D: TRBD1
V: TRBV29-1
J: TRBJ1-2
length: 13
DNA: TGCAGCGTCGATCCGGGGGACAGGGATGGCTACACCTTC
CDR3: CSVDPGDRDGYTF

size: many
D: NA
V: TRBV7-8
J: TRBJ2-1
length: 12
DNA: TGTGCCAGCAGCTTAGCGATACGTGAGCAGTTCTTC
CDR3: CASSLAIREQFF

size: many
D: NA
V: TRBV12-3/TRBV12-4
J: TRBJ1-5
length: 14
DNA: TGTGCCAGCGCCGACGGACCCTGGGGTCAGCCCCAGCATTTT
CDR3: CASADGPWGQPQHF

size: few
D: TRBD1
V: TRBV28
J: TRBJ1-2
length: 14
DNA: TGTGCCAGCAGGCAGGGAGGGGGCTTCTATGGCTACACCTTC
CDR3: CASRQGGGFYGYTF

size: few
D: TRBD2
V: TRBV5-5
J: TRBJ2-3
length: 15
DNA: TGTGCCAGCAGCAAAACTAGCGGGGAGGAGAATACGCAGTATTTT
CDR3: CASSKTSGEENTQYF

size: NA
D: TRBD2
V: TRBV4-1
J: TRBJ2-7
length: 14
DNA: TGCGCCGGCAGCCAAGGGGAGGGATCCTACGAGCAGTACTTC
CDR3: CAGSQGEGSYEQYF

size: NA
D: NA
V: TRBV2
J: TRBJ2-3
length: 15
DNA: TGTGCCAGCAGTCGTCGAGACTCTAGCACAGATACGCAGTATTTT
CDR3: CASSRRDSSTDTQYF

size: NA
D: NA
V: TRBV7-6
J: TRBJ2-2
length: 14
DNA: TGTGCCAGCAGCTCTTCTCAGGGAGCCGGGGAGCTGTTTTTT
CDR3: CASSSSQGAGELFF

size: many
D: TRBD2
V: TRBV3-1
J: TRBJ2-3
length: 16
DNA: TGTGCCAGCAGCCCGACTAGCGGGGGACTCACAGATACGCAGTATTTT
CDR3: CASSPTSGGLTDTQYF

size: many
D: NA
V: TRBV20-1
J: TRBJ1-5
length: 13
DNA: TGCAGTGCTAGAGCGGAGGGGGATCAGCCCCAGCATTTT
CDR3: CSARAEGDQPQHF

size: NA
D: TRBD2
V: TRBV28
J: TRBJ2-3
length: 12
DNA: TGTGCCAGCAGTCCTTCCGGGACTAGGCTGTATTTT
CDR3: CASSPSGTRLYF

size: NA
D: TRBD1
V: TRBV28
J: TRBJ2-7
length: 15
DNA: TGTGCCAGCAGTTTATTCCGTGTCAGGGGGCCCGAGCAGTACTTC
CDR3: CASSLFRVRGPEQYF

size: many
D: NA
V: TRBV19
J: TRBJ1-5
length: 13
DNA: TGTGCCAGTATGGGGGGGGCGGATCAGCCCCAGCATTTT
CDR3: CASMGGADQPQHF

size: few
D: NA
V: TRBV3-1
J: TRBJ2-4
length: 15
DNA: TGTGCCAGCAGCCAAGGGTATTTAGCCAAAAACATTCAGTACTTC
CDR3: CASSQGYLAKNIQYF

size: many
D: NA
V: TRBV27
J: TRBJ2-6
length: 15
DNA: TGTGCCAGCAGTTTACAGCGCTCTGGGGCCAACGTCCTGACTTTC
CDR3: CASSLQRSGANVLTF

size: many
D: TRBD1
V: TRBV19
J: TRBJ2-7
length: 14
DNA: TGTGCCAGCGGGACCGGGACAGGGGCCTACGAGCAGTACTTC
CDR3: CASGTGTGAYEQYF

size: few
D: NA
V: TRBV7-7
J: TRBJ2-1
length: 13
DNA: TGTGCTAGCAGCTTAATCGGGAGCAGAGAGCAGTTCTTC
CDR3: CASSLIGSREQFF

size: many
D: NA
V: TRBV5-1
J: TRBJ1-6
length: 11
DNA: TGCGCCAGCAGCTTGGCTTCACCCCTCCACTTT
CDR3: CASSLASPLHF

size: NA
D: NA
V: TRBV6-5
J: TRBJ2-5
length: 16
DNA: TGTGCCAGCAGTCTCACCACTGGGATGTACCAAGAGACCCAGTACTTC
CDR3: CASSLTTGMYQETQYF

size: NA
D: NA
V: TRBV29-1
J: TRBJ2-1
length: 12
DNA: TGCAGCGCGGGGACCTTAGGGAATGAGCAGTTCTTC
CDR3: CSAGTLGNEQFF

size: NA
D: NA
V: TRBV5-1
J: TRBJ2-5
length: 15
DNA: TGCGCCAGCAGACCTACTAGACAGGTCAAACAGACCCAGTACTTC
CDR3: CASRPTRQVKQTQYF

size: NA
D: NA
V: TRBV20-1
J: TRBJ1-4
length: 13
DNA: TGCAGTGCTTTATACCAGGTTAATGAAAAACTGTTTTTT
CDR3: CSALYQVNEKLFF

size: many
D: NA
V: TRBV12-3/TRBV12-4
J: TRBJ2-7
length: 13
DNA: TGTGCCAGCAGTTCCCCGAGGGGATACGAGCAGTACTTC
CDR3: CASSSPRGYEQYF

size: NA
D: NA
V: TRBV7-6
J: TRBJ1-6
length: 14
DNA: TGTGCCAGCAAGAGGGCGGCGGATAATTCACCCCTCCACTTT
CDR3: CASKRAADNSPLHF

size: many
D: NA
V: TRBV29-1
J: TRBJ2-2
length: 13
DNA: TGCAGCGTTGTTCAGCCGAACACCGGGGAGCTGTTTTTT
CDR3: CSVVQPNTGELFF

size: NA
D: NA
V: TRBV7-9
J: TRBJ1-5
length: 13
DNA: TGTGCCAGCAGTCGATGGAACAATCAGCCCCAGCATTTT
CDR3: CASSRWNNQPQHF

size: NA
D: TRBD1
V: TRBV27
J: TRBJ2-5
length: 15
DNA: TGTGCCAGCAGTTTAGGGACAGGGTTTTATGAGACCCAGTACTTC
CDR3: CASSLGTGFYETQYF

size: many
D: NA
V: TRBV12-3/TRBV12-4
J: TRBJ1-2
length: 12
DNA: TGTGCCAGCAGTCTACAGGGCTATGGCTACACCTTC
CDR3: CASSLQGYGYTF

size: few
D: NA
V: TRBV27
J: TRBJ2-2
length: 14
DNA: TGTGCCAGCAGTTTATCTACGGGACCCGGGGAGCTGTTTTTT
CDR3: CASSLSTGPGELFF

size: many
D: NA
V: TRBV10-3
J: TRBJ2-7
length: 14
DNA: TGTGCCATCAGTGATGGAGTCCGGGCGGGCGAGCAGTACTTC
CDR3: CAISDGVRAGEQYF

size: NA
D: NA
V: TRBV19
J: TRBJ2-4
length: 16
DNA: TGTGCCAGTAGTATAGGGCGTCAGACCATCAAAAACATTCAGTACTTC
CDR3: CASSIGRQTIKNIQYF

size: NA
D: NA
V: TRBV2
J: TRBJ2-3
length: 11
DNA: TGTGCCAGCACAGAGACAGATACGCAGTATTTT
CDR3: CASTETDTQYF

size: NA
D: NA
V: TRBV12-3/TRBV12-4
J: TRBJ1-3
length: 14
DNA: TGTGCCAGCAGTTTAAAGAGCTCTGGAAACACCATATATTTT
CDR3: CASSLKSSGNTIYF

size: NA
D: NA
V: TRBV11-2
J: TRBJ2-5
length: 14
DNA: TGTGCCAGCAGGACTGGAGGGTTGAAAGAGACCCAGTACTTC
CDR3: CASRTGGLKETQYF

size: many
D: NA
V: TRBV6-6
J: TRBJ1-3
length: 15
DNA: TGTGCCAGCAGTCCACGGTCAGGATCTGGAAACACCATATATTTT
CDR3: CASSPRSGSGNTIYF

size: few
D: NA
V: TRBV5-1
J: TRBJ1-5
length: 13
DNA: TGCGCCAGCAGCTTCGACAGTTATCAGCCCCAGCATTTT
CDR3: CASSFDSYQPQHF

size: many
D: TRBD2
V: TRBV6-2/TRBV6-3
J: TRBJ2-7
length: 15
DNA: TGTGCCAGCAGCCAACTGGACGGGAGGGCCCTCGAGCAGTACTTC
CDR3: CASSQLDGRALEQYF